This T cell receptor (beta chain) appears in the sequencing data of a study of blood T cells in healthy people across ages. For the second PCR, which ran for 7 to 11 cycles, a sample-barcoded 5' primer and a J-beta primer mix were used. TCRdb analysed the 5' RACE reads with MiXCR anew, one entry per CDR3 protein. The sample comprises 700,000 or so distinct CDR3 sequences, 40% to 45% of which are singletons, and about 32% rests with the top ten. Regarding the study as a whole: Long-lived donors carried more naive CD4+ cells and greater diversity than aged donors.

At least ten counts were recorded for this clonotype. Its target is unknown. The germline V gene encodes CDR1 SQVTM and CDR2 ANQGSEA. Germline trimming cut 3 bases from V and 4 bases from J; bases unmatched to any gene: 6. The CDR3 extends over 14 amino acids. Material for sequencing was blood. The chain has TRBV29-1 and TRBJ2-1; 7 bases align to TRBD1. This TCR was recovered from an elderly man in good health. CDR3 sequence: CSVDLRGLYNEQFF. CDR3 nucleotides: TGCAGCGTTGATCTTAGGGGGCTATACAATGAGCAGTTCTTC.